Following are 14 T cell receptor beta chains from one sample sequenced in a study of technical replicates of blood from a few donors. Measured with immunoSEQ multiplex PCR; TCRdb has only the in-frame clones, and not every one. The table lists about 88,000 clones, about 95% of them singletons, with around 0.3% in the top ten. Material: T cells isolated from PBMCs. Every receptor here comes from a human donor in good health.

The chain combines TRBV6-5 with TRBJ1-2; TRBD1 aligns across 10 bases. This CDR3 is built from 15 residues. V dropped 6 bases and J dropped 2; count of bases not matched to a gene: 6. Germline loops: CDR1 MNHEY, CDR2 SVGAGI. CDR3 loop: CASSQPGQGNYGYTF. The CDR3 region has the DNA TGTGCCAGCAGCCAACCGGGACAGGGGAACTATGGCTACACCTTC.

The chain links TRBV2 to TRBJ2-1, with TRBD2 matching over 7 bases. From germline, CDR1 is SNHLY and CDR2 FYNNEI. This CDR3 contains 14 residues. The V segment lost 7 bases and the J segment 4 bases; nucleotides outside the gene matches: 7. CDR3: CASISTSVYNEQFF. As DNA, the CDR3 is TGTGCCAGCATATCCACTAGCGTATACAATGAGCAGTTCTTC. The full variable domain, rest sourced from reference TRBV2 and TRBJ2-1, is EPEVTQTPSHQVTQMGQEVILRCVPISNHLYFYWYRQILGQKVEFLVSFYNNEISEKSEIFDDQFSVERPDGSNFTLKIRSTKLEDSAMYFCASISTSVYNEQFFGPGTRLTVL.

This clone appeared once. The chain employs TRBV5-1 and TRBJ2-3; 9 nucleotides agree with TRBD2. The J segment lost 6 bases and the V segment lost 4 bases, leaving 3 bases of the junction unmatched. Germline assignment: CDR1 SGHRS and CDR2 YFSETQ. CDR3 length: 13 amino acids. DNA for the CDR3: TGCGCCAGCAGCGGCGGGGGGGCTGATACGCAGTATTTT. As protein: CASSGGGADTQYF. The whole variable domain, remainder taken from reference TRBV5-1 and TRBJ2-3, is KAGVTQTPRYLIKTRGQQVTLSCSPISGHRSVSWYQQTPGQGLQFLFEYFSETQRNKGNFPGRFSGRQFSNSRSEMNVSTLELGDSALYLCASSGGGADTQYFGPGTRLTVL.

In the case of this clone: One junction end disagrees with the germline gene, perhaps due to a read error. The V call is TRBV5-6, the J call TRBJ2-3; no clear D. There are 15 residues in the CDR3. CDR1 is SGHDT and CDR2 is YYEEEE in the germline V gene. CDR3 coding DNA: TGTGCCAGCAGCTTGGAACTCTTGAGCATAGATACGCAGTATTTT. This sequence encodes CASSLELLSIDTQYF.

This chain joins TRBV6-5 and TRBJ2-1, with TRBD2 matching over 10 bases. Trimming cost V 4 bases and J 15 bases; bases outside gene matches: 6. The germline gives CDR1 MNHEY, CDR2 SVGAGI. The CDR3 is 12 amino acids. CDR3 sequence (DNA): TGTGCCAGCAGTTCCGTAGCGGGAGGACTGTTCTTC. It encodes CASSSVAGGLFF.

The V and J genes are TRBV7-2 and TRBJ1-2, with D perhaps matching TRBD1 (6 bases). Germline CDR1 SGHTA, CDR2 FQGNSA. The V gene lost 5 bases and the J gene lost 13 bases, with 20 bases spanning the gap. The CDR3 is made up of 13 amino acids. This CDR3 is CASSGQSPGDCTF. The CDR3 region has the DNA TGTGCCAGCAGCGGACAGTCCCCCGGAGACTGCACCTTC.

The chain combines TRBV27 with TRBJ1-4; 7 bases are a match to TRBD1. V lost 1 base, J lost 3 bases, and 8 bases stayed unmatched. Looked up from germline, CDR1 is MNHEY and CDR2 is SMNVEV (reference sequence). The CDR3 length is 17 residues. Here the CDR3 reads CASSLYGGGAPNEKLFF. DNA of the CDR3: TGTGCCAGCAGTTTATATGGAGGGGGCGCTCCTAATGAAAAACTGTTTTTT.

V is TRBV27 and J is TRBJ1-3, with unresolved D. The ends were cut back, 7 bases at V and 1 base at J, with 5 bases in the middle. This CDR3 is 12 amino acids long. Germline CDR1 and CDR2: MNHEY and SMNVEV (reference sequence). The chain's CDR3 is CASTGSGNTIYF. The CDR3 DNA follows: TGTGCCAGCACGGGTTCTGGAAACACCATATATTTT.

The rearrangement joins TRBV5-6 to TRBJ1-1; D perhaps matches TRBD1 (6 bases). This CDR3 comprises 14 residues. V lost 5 bases and J 1 base, leaving 12 bases between the germline ends. Germline V gene sequence: CDR1 SGHDT, CDR2 YYEEEE. DNA for the CDR3: TGTGCCAGCAGATTGCCGGGACAGAACACTGAAGCTTTCTTT. Translation: CASRLPGQNTEAFF.

The rearrangement uses TRBV6-5 and TRBJ2-1; 11 bases fit TRBD2. Trimming at V came to 3 bases and at J to 10 bases, leaving 5 bases not matched to a gene. Germline V gene data show CDR1 as MNHEY and CDR2 as SVGAGI. CDR3 size: 14 residues. The CDR3 DNA sequence: TGTGCCAGCAGTTATGTTCGGACTAGCGGGGAGCAGTTCTTC. Translated, it gives CASSYVRTSGEQFF.

This clone appeared a few times. This chain uses TRBV4-1 with TRBJ1-5; D is possibly TRBD1 (6 bases). The CDR3 has 16 residues. V shed 1 base and J shed 7 bases, with 17 bases lying between them. The germline CDR1 and CDR2 sequences are MGHRA and YSYEKL. CDR3 sequence: CASSQVRGGRGQPQHF. CDR3 coding DNA: TGCGCCAGCAGCCAAGTGAGGGGGGGGAGAGGACAGCCCCAGCATTTT.

This rearrangement joins TRBV27 to TRBJ2-5, with TRBD1 matching 7 bases. Germline V gene lookup returns CDR1 MNHEY and CDR2 SMNVEV (reference sequence). After removal of 5 bases from V and 4 bases from J, the junction contained 1 base not matched to a gene. The CDR3 has 12 residues. The CDR3 region is CASSTGVETQYF. The CDR3 DNA follows: TGTGCCAGCAGTACAGGGGTAGAGACCCAGTACTTC.

The chain uses TRBV9 and TRBJ1-4; tentative D call: TRBD1 (5 bases). This CDR3 has 14 residues. Trimming removed 0 bases from V and 7 bases from J, with 10 bases in between. Germline V gene sequence: CDR1 SGDLS, CDR2 YYNGEE. CDR3 nucleotides: TGTGCCAGCAGCGTAGCAGGGTTTGGTGAAAAACTGTTTTTT. Protein product: CASSVAGFGEKLFF.

This sequence joins TRBV29-1 and TRBJ2-7, with D perhaps TRBD2 (5 bases). CDR3 length: 13 residues. CDR1 and CDR2 (germline): SQVTM, ANQGSEA. The V end lost 4 bases, the J end lost 0 bases, and 10 bases lay between the germline ends. The CDR3 loop reads CSVVGLDSYEQYF. CDR3 sequence (DNA): TGCAGCGTTGTAGGACTCGACTCCTACGAGCAGTACTTC.